Presented here are 9 T cell receptor beta chains from one specimen sequenced in a study of early T cells in non-severe SARS-CoV-2 infection. TCRdb processed the 5' RACE reads anew with MiXCR; each CDR3 protein has one entry. The sample has approximately 70,000 distinct CDR3 sequences, roughly 15% seen once. Sequencing used whole blood. These receptors were taken from an adult who was a healthcare worker with PCR-confirmed SARS-CoV-2 infection or an uninfected control (not recorded which).

This clonotype was found a few times. This chain uses TRBV20-1 with TRBJ1-1; tentatively, D is TRBD1 (5 bases). The CDR3 has 14 residues. Germline V gene data show CDR1 as DFQATT and CDR2 as SNEGSKA (reference sequence). V lost 1 base and J lost 1, with 10 bases in between. Written as DNA, the CDR3 is TGCAGTGCTAGAGGGCTTCAGGGGAACACTGAAGCTTTCTTT. Translating it yields CSARGLQGNTEAFF.

The genes are TRBV10-3 and TRBJ2-5; possible D gene TRBD2, 5 bases. Looked up from germline, CDR1 is ENHRY and CDR2 is SYGVKD. Trimming shortened V by 2 bases and J by 7 bases, and 11 bases separated the two germline ends. The CDR3 extends over 13 amino acids. The CDR3 here is CAISEEGPWTQYF. The CDR3 DNA reads TGTGCCATCAGTGAGGAGGGTCCATGGACCCAGTACTTC.

There are a few counts of this clonotype. The chain links TRBV15 to TRBJ1-3, with no clear D. The V end lost 3 bases, the J end lost 0 bases, and 15 bases lay between the germline ends. The CDR3 spans 17 residues. CDR1 and CDR2 (germline): LNHNV, YYDKDF (reference sequence). Written as DNA, the CDR3 is TGTGCCACCAGCAGCTCACAAGTGGCGGACTCTGGAAACACCATATATTTT. Translated: CATSSSQVADSGNTIYF.

The table lists this clonotype with many counts. The gene calls are TRBV5-1 and TRBJ1-2, with 7 nucleotides matching TRBD1. With 5 bases clipped from V and 2 bases from J, the junction kept 9 bases outside the gene matches. CDR1 and CDR2 (germline): SGHRS, YFSETQ. This CDR3 is 15 amino acids long. The CDR3 coding sequence is TGCGCCAGCAGTTCGATTCAGGGGGAAAACTATGGCTACACCTTC. This sequence encodes CASSSIQGENYGYTF.

This clonotype was observed a few times. This chain's CDR3 is CSARWATNEKLFF. In DNA, the CDR3 is TGCAGCGCCAGATGGGCAACTAATGAAAAACTGTTTTTT. The V gene is TRBV29-1, the J gene TRBJ1-4; D is undetermined. The CDR3 has 13 residues. V was pared by 7 bases and J by 0 bases, with 9 bases between. Germline CDR1 and CDR2: SQVTM and ANQGSEA.

This clonotype was counted at least ten times. The chain employs TRBV5-4 and TRBJ2-3; D is ambiguous. CDR1 SGHNT and CDR2 YYREEE come from the germline V gene (reference sequence). The CDR3 totals 11 residues. Trimming removed 5 bases at V and 5 bases at J, with 6 bases between. CDR3: CASSFEDTQYF. The CDR3, as DNA: TGTGCCAGCAGTTTCGAAGATACGCAGTATTTT.

This clonotype was observed a few times. The chain carries TRBV30 and TRBJ2-2, with 7 bases fitting TRBD1. Germline CDR1 is GTSNPN and CDR2 is SVGIG (reference sequence). The V and J ends lost 2 bases and 6 bases, in that order; junction bases with no gene match: 9. This CDR3 spans 15 amino acids. The CDR3 protein is CAWSKGAPRSGELFF. CDR3 bases: TGTGCCTGGAGTAAGGGGGCTCCAAGGTCCGGGGAGCTGTTTTTT.

The chain combines TRBV20-1 with TRBJ2-7, with a tentative D call TRBD1 (5 bases). Trimming stripped 1 base from V and 5 bases from J, with 18 bases between. The germline V gene has CDR1 DFQATT and CDR2 SNEGSKA (reference sequence). CDR3 length: 15 residues. CDR3 bases: TGCAGTGCTAGAGGAAAAGGGGTGGCGATGGACGAGCAGTACTTC. Translated, it gives CSARGKGVAMDEQYF.

The chain uses TRBV20-1 and TRBJ1-1; possible D gene TRBD1, 6 bases. In germline, CDR1 is DFQATT, CDR2 SNEGSKA (reference sequence). The CDR3 is made up of 13 amino acids. Trimming cost V 1 base and J 4 bases, with 10 bases left between them. CDR3 sequence (DNA): TGCAGTGCTAGAGGGGGGGCTGCCACTGAAGCTTTCTTT. The encoded protein is CSARGGAATEAFF.